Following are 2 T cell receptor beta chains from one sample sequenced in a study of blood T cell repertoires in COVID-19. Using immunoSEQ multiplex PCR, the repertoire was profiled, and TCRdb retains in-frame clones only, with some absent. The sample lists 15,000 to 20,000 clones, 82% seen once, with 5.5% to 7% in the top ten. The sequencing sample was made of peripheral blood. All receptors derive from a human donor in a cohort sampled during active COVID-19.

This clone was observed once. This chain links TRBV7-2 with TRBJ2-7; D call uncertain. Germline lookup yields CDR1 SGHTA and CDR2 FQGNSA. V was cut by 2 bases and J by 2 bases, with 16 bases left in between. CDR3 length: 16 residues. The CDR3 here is CASSLIEVTATYEQYF. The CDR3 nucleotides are TGTGCCAGCAGCTTAATCGAAGTCACTGCTACCTACGAGCAGTACTTC.

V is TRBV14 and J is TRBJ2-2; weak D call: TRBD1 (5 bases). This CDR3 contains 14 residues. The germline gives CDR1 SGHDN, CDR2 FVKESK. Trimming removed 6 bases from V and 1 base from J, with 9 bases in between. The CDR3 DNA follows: TGTGCCAGCAGTCCCGACAGGAACACCGGGGAGCTGTTTTTT. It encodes CASSPDRNTGELFF. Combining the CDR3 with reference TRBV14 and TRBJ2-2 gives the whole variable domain EAGVTQFPSHSVIEKGQTVTLRCDPISGHDNLYWYRRVMGKEIKFLLHFVKESKQDESGMPNNRFLAERTGGTYSTLKVQPAELEDSGVYFCASSPDRNTGELFFGEGSRLTVL.